This T cell receptor (beta chain) is from a study of regulatory T cells in long-lasting Graves disease. The CDR3 loop spans 14 amino acids. Deletions cut 1 base from V and 1 base from J, with 5 bases between. CDR1 and CDR2 from the germline V gene are MGHRA and YSYEKL. The time point denotes: newly diagnosed GD, antithyroid drugs for less than 3 months. From RNA extracted from PBMCs, the TCR library was made. Arm-PCR with iRepertoire HTBI primers amplified the CDR3 regions for these TCR beta libraries. TCRdb reanalysed the multiplex PCR reads using MiXCR and keeps one entry per CDR3 protein. Of hundreds of thousands of distinct CDR3 sequences listed, more than 10% are singletons. Study results and caveats: Patients whose Graves' disease persisted exhibited lower TCR diversity than those newly diagnosed.

In the case of this clonotype: Its antigen is unknown.

The same data also contributed to another study, on T cells in Graves' hyperthyroidism and ophthalmopathy. That report notes: Newly diagnosed hyperthyroidism patients aged 18 to 65 years had disease lasting under 2 months.

This clonotype was obtained from a woman aged 25 to 45 with Graves disease. This chain uses TRBV4-1 with TRBJ1-5; no clear D. The starting material was peripheral blood mononuclear cells (PBMCs), obtained at new diagnosis, from a patient treated with antithyroid drugs. The CDR3 sequence is CASSQAGSNQPQHF. Here the CDR3 DNA reads TGCGCCAGCAGCCAAGCCGGGAGCAATCAGCCCCAGCATTTT.